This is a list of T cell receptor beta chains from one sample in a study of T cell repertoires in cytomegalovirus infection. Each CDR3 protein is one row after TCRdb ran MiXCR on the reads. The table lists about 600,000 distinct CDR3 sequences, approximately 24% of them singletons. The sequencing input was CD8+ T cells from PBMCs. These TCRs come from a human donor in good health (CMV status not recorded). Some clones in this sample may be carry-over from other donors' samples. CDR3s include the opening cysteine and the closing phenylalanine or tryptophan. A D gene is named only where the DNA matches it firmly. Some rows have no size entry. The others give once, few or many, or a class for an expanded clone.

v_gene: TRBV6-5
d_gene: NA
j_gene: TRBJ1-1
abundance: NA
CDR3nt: TGTGCCAGCAGTTACGGGCTCGAATGGAACACTGAAGCTTTCTTT
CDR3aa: CASSYGLEWNTEAFF

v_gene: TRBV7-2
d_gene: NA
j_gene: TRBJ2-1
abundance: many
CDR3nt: TGTGCCAGCAGCTTAGTCGAGGAAGAAGATGAGCAGTTCTTC
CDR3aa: CASSLVEEEDEQFF

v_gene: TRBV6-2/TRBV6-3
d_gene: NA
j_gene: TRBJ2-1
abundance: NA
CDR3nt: TGTGCCAGCAGTTTAAGCATCTCCTACAATGAGCAGTTCTTC
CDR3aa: CASSLSISYNEQFF

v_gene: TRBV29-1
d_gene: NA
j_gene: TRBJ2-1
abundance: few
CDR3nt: TGCAGCGTTGAAATACAGCCTGAGAATGAGCAGTTCTTC
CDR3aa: CSVEIQPENEQFF

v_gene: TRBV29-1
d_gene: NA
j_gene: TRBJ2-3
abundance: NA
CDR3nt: TGCAGCGTTGAAAGGCAGGGCGATGCGCAGTATTTT
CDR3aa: CSVERQGDAQYF

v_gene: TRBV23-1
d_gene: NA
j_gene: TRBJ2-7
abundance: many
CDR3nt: TGCGCCAGCAGTCAATTTTTCGTAGGGTTCTATTACGAGCAGTACTTC
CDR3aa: CASSQFFVGFYYEQYF

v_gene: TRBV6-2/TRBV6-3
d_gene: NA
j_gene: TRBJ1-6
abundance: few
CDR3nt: TGTGCCAGCAGTTATTATGACAGCAGAGAAGCGCCCCTCCACTTT
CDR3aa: CASSYYDSREAPLHF

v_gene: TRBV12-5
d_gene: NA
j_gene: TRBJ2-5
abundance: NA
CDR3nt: TGTGCTAGTGGTTTGGGAGACTTTCTGGGAGAGACCCAGTACTTC
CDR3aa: CASGLGDFLGETQYF

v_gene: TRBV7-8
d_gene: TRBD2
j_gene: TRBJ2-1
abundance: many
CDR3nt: TGTGCCAGCAGCTTAGCTCGGGGAGGGACCCGTCCCCAGTTCTTC
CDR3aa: CASSLARGGTRPQFF

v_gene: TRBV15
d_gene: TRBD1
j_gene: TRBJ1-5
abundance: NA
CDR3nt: TGTGCCACCAGCAGAGTTAGGGGGCCTCAGCCCCAGCATTTT
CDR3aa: CATSRVRGPQPQHF

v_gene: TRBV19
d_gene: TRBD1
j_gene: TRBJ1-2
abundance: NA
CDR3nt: TGTGTCAGTAGTATATCCTCGACAGGGTCCGGTGGCTACACCTTC
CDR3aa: CVSSISSTGSGGYTF

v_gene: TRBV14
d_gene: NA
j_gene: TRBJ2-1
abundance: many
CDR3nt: TGTGCCAGCAGCACCCTAGGAACTTTCTCCTACAATGAGCAGTTCTTC
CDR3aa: CASSTLGTFSYNEQFF

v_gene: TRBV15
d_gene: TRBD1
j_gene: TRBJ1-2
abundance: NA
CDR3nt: TGTGCCACCAGCAGAGATAGAGGGACAGGGGATGGCTACACCTTC
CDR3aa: CATSRDRGTGDGYTF

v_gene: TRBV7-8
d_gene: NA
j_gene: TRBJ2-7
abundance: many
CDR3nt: TGTGCCAGCAACTCCTACCATACCTACGAGCAGTACTTC
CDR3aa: CASNSYHTYEQYF

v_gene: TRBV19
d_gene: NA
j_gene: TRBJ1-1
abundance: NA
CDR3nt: TGTGCCAGTAGTATTGCGGGTCTTACGAACACTGAAGCTTTCTTT
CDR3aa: CASSIAGLTNTEAFF

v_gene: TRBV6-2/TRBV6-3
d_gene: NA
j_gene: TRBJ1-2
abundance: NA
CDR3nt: TGTGCCAGCAGTTACTACGGCACCCTCAACTATGGCTACACCTTC
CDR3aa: CASSYYGTLNYGYTF

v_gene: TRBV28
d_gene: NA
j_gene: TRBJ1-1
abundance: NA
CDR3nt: TGTGCCAGCAGCCTGAATGAGGCTAGGTGGAACACTGAAGCTTTCTTT
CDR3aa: CASSLNEARWNTEAFF

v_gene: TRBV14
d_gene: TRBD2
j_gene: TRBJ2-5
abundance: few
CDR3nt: TGTGCCAGCAGCCAAACAGCGGGGCCCACACCAGAGACCCAGTACTTC
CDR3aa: CASSQTAGPTPETQYF

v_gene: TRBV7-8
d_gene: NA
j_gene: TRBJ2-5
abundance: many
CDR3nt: TGTGCCAGCAGTTACTACCTGATCGATCAAGAGACCCAGTACTTC
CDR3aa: CASSYYLIDQETQYF

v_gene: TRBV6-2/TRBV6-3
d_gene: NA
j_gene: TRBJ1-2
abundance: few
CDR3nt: TGTGCCAGCACCCGTGGAAATGGCTACACCTTC
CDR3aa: CASTRGNGYTF

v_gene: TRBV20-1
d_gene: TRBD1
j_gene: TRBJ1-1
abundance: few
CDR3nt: TGCAGTGCTAGACGGGACAGGGGAAGACTCACTGAAGCTTTCTTT
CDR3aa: CSARRDRGRLTEAFF

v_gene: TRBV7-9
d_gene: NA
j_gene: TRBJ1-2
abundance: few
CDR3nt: TGTGCCAGCAGCTTAGTTCTCTATGGCTACACCTTC
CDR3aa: CASSLVLYGYTF

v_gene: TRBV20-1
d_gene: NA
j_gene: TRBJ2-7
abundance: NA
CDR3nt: TGCAGTGCCTATAGCGGAAGCTCCTACGAGCAGTACTTC
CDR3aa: CSAYSGSSYEQYF

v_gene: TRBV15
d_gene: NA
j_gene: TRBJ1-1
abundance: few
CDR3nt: TGTGCCACCACCCGGGACACTGAAGCTTTCTTT
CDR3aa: CATTRDTEAFF

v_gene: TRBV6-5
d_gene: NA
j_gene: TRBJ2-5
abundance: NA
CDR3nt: TGTGCCAGCAGTTACTCTTCAGGGGTAGAGACCCAGTACTTC
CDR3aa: CASSYSSGVETQYF